This is a list of T cell receptor beta chains from one sample in a study of blood T cells in healthy people across ages. MiXCR was run by TCRdb on the 5' RACE reads, yielding one entry per CDR3 protein. The table has around 1.5 million distinct CDR3 sequences, 34% seen once. The sample consisted of blood. These receptors were taken from a woman aged 30 to 39 in good health. Each CDR3 is given with its conserved first and last residue. A D gene is named only where the DNA matches it firmly. Rows give clone size only sometimes, using once, few, many, or a class for an expanded clone.

clone_size j_call v_call d_call cdr3_aa cdr3_nt
NA TRBJ2-2 TRBV19 NA CASNPLGTADLGTGELFF TGTGCCAGTAACCCCCTCGGGACCGCCGATCTCGGCACCGGGGAGCTGTTTTTT
NA TRBJ2-1 TRBV18 NA CASAIRGGDNEQFF TGTGCCAGCGCTATCCGAGGGGGGGACAATGAGCAGTTCTTC
NA TRBJ1-2 TRBV6-6 NA CASSSHPLYGYTF TGTGCCAGCAGTTCCCACCCACTCTATGGCTACACCTTC
NA TRBJ1-1 TRBV20-1 NA CSASVLGTTNTEAFF TGCAGTGCTAGTGTACTGGGGACTACTAACACTGAAGCTTTCTTT
NA TRBJ1-4 TRBV7-9 NA CASKLSTDYNEKLFF TGTGCCAGCAAATTATCGACAGACTATAATGAAAAACTGTTTTTT
few TRBJ2-3 TRBV29-1 NA CSVVASDTLTDTQYF TGCAGCGTTGTGGCATCCGATACACTCACAGATACGCAGTATTTT
NA TRBJ2-1 TRBV29-1 NA CSVGTSRAEQFF TGCAGCGTTGGAACTAGCCGGGCTGAGCAGTTCTTC
NA TRBJ2-5 TRBV9 TRBD2 CASSVTSGALEQYF TGTGCCAGCAGCGTAACTAGCGGCGCCTTAGAGCAGTACTTC
NA TRBJ2-7 TRBV27 TRBD2 CASSFWLAGASEQYF TGTGCCAGCAGTTTTTGGTTAGCGGGCGCGTCAGAGCAGTACTTC
NA TRBJ2-2 TRBV10-3 NA CAISGSSTGELFF TGTGCCATCAGTGGCAGCTCCACCGGGGAGCTGTTTTTT
few TRBJ2-5 TRBV15 NA CATSRGTTQETQYF TGTGCCACCAGCAGAGGGACTACCCAAGAGACCCAGTACTTC
few TRBJ2-5 TRBV4-2 TRBD2 CASSQEWAGGLGEETQYF TGTGCCAGCAGCCAAGAGTGGGCGGGGGGGCTCGGAGAAGAGACCCAGTACTTC
NA TRBJ2-4 TRBV21-1 NA CASPHRDGGRNIQYF TGTGCCAGCCCCCACCGTGATGGGGGGCGCAACATTCAGTACTTC
few TRBJ1-1 TRBV20-1 NA CSAGDRRRGNTEAFF TGCAGTGCTGGAGATAGGCGAAGGGGCAACACTGAAGCTTTCTTT
once TRBJ2-4 TRBV5-4 TRBD2 CASSSGSGTKNIQYF TGTGCCAGCAGCTCCGGTAGCGGGACTAAAAACATTCAGTACTTC
few TRBJ1-1 TRBV4-2 TRBD1 CASSQDFGQGANTEAFF TGTGCCAGCAGCCAAGACTTTGGACAGGGAGCGAACACTGAAGCTTTCTTT
few TRBJ1-2 TRBV12-3/TRBV12-4 NA CASSLRVFYGYTF TGTGCCAGCAGTTTAAGGGTTTTCTATGGCTACACCTTC
NA TRBJ1-1 TRBV5-1 NA CASSFKLNIEAFF TGCGCCAGCAGCTTCAAGCTGAACATTGAAGCTTTCTTT
NA TRBJ2-5 TRBV11-3 TRBD2 CTSALAGGPFETQYF TGTACCAGCGCCCTAGCGGGGGGGCCATTCGAGACCCAGTACTTC
NA TRBJ2-6 TRBV6-2/TRBV6-3 NA CASSYFGSLGMTF TGTGCCAGCAGCTATTTTGGGTCCCTGGGGATGACTTTC
NA TRBJ2-5 TRBV7-9 TRBD1 CASSPQRTGGRRLATQYF TGTGCCAGCAGCCCCCAGCGGACAGGGGGCCGGAGGCTCGCGACCCAGTACTTC
NA TRBJ1-4 TRBV3-1 TRBD1 CASGTWDRNEKLFF TGTGCCAGCGGCACCTGGGACAGGAATGAAAAACTGTTTTTT
NA TRBJ2-7 TRBV20-1 TRBD2 CSAKTSAPYEQYF TGCAGTGCGAAGACTAGCGCACCCTACGAGCAGTACTTC
NA TRBJ1-1 TRBV7-3 NA CASSLNVGQNTEAFF TGTGCCAGCAGCTTAAATGTCGGACAGAACACTGAAGCTTTCTTT
NA TRBJ1-5 TRBV6-1 NA CASSVQQERNQPQHF TGTGCCAGCAGTGTTCAACAGGAACGGAATCAGCCCCAGCATTTT
NA TRBJ2-5 TRBV9 TRBD2 CASSVGGPGLAGETQYF TGTGCCAGCAGCGTAGGCGGACCGGGACTAGCGGGAGAGACCCAGTACTTC
NA TRBJ1-1 TRBV12-3/TRBV12-4 NA CASSLGGARTEAFF TGTGCCAGCAGTTTAGGGGGGGCGCGCACTGAAGCTTTCTTT
NA TRBJ1-2 TRBV12-3/TRBV12-4 NA CASSFGQDLNYGYTF TGTGCCAGCAGTTTTGGCCAGGATCTTAACTATGGCTACACCTTC
many TRBJ2-5 TRBV7-7 NA CASSLEVEETQYF TGTGCCAGCAGCTTAGAGGTTGAAGAGACCCAGTACTTC
many TRBJ2-1 TRBV4-1 TRBD1 CASSQWPRGHNEQFF TGCGCCAGCAGCCAATGGCCTAGGGGGCACAATGAGCAGTTCTTC
NA TRBJ2-1 TRBV4-2 TRBD2 CASSEGWTSGVSDEQFF TGTGCCAGCAGCGAGGGGTGGACTAGCGGGGTATCAGATGAGCAGTTCTTC
NA TRBJ1-1 TRBV6-2/TRBV6-3 NA CASSYKRGLNTEAFF TGTGCCAGCAGTTACAAGAGGGGCCTAAACACTGAAGCTTTCTTT
few TRBJ2-3 TRBV4-2 NA CASSPTPGTLSTDTQYF TGTGCCAGCAGCCCCACACCGGGGACTTTGAGCACAGATACGCAGTATTTT
NA TRBJ2-1 TRBV20-1 TRBD2 CSARDGQLRTSGRAQEQFF TGCAGTGCTAGAGATGGGCAACTGCGGACTAGCGGGAGGGCCCAGGAGCAGTTCTTC
NA TRBJ2-3 TRBV28 TRBD2 CASRSGRVTDTQYF TGTGCCAGCCGAAGCGGGAGGGTAACAGATACGCAGTATTTT
few TRBJ1-5 TRBV4-2 NA CASSQEFGQPQHF TGTGCCAGCAGCCAAGAGTTCGGCCAGCCCCAGCATTTT
NA TRBJ2-3 TRBV27 TRBD2 CASSPASGNTDTQYF TGTGCCAGCAGTCCGGCTAGCGGCAATACAGATACGCAGTATTTT
NA TRBJ2-7 TRBV10-3 TRBD2 CAISERGTTYEQYF TGTGCCATCAGTGAGAGAGGGACTACCTACGAGCAGTACTTC
few TRBJ1-5 TRBV18 NA CASSPGVPGHHMEPQHF TGTGCCAGCTCACCGGGCGTACCGGGACATCACATGGAGCCCCAGCATTTT
NA TRBJ2-1 TRBV20-1 NA CSASAGTESQETQFF TGCAGTGCTAGCGCTGGGACCGAAAGTCAAGAGACCCAGTTCTTC
few TRBJ1-2 TRBV6-1 NA CASSGGAQRNNYGYTF TGTGCCAGCAGTGGGGGAGCTCAGCGAAATAACTATGGCTACACCTTC
few TRBJ2-3 TRBV28 NA CASSFARSTDTQYF TGTGCCAGCAGTTTTGCTAGGAGCACAGATACGCAGTATTTT
NA TRBJ2-1 TRBV6-2/TRBV6-3 TRBD2 CASLSGVEAYNEQFF TGTGCCAGCCTTAGCGGGGTGGAGGCCTACAATGAGCAGTTCTTC
many TRBJ2-7 TRBV7-6 TRBD2 CASSSRLAEEQYF TGTGCCAGCTCCTCCCGACTAGCGGAAGAGCAGTACTTC
NA TRBJ2-6 TRBV11-2 NA CASSLPLPGAAANVLTF TGTGCCAGCAGCTTGCCCCTCCCAGGGGCGGCGGCCAACGTCCTGACTTTC
few TRBJ2-7 TRBV2 NA CASSRAYRVYEQYF TGTGCCAGCAGTCGTGCCTACCGAGTCTACGAGCAGTACTTC
NA TRBJ1-2 TRBV25-1 NA CASSLGVAYGYTF TGTGCCAGCAGCCTGGGGGTCGCCTATGGCTACACCTTC
few TRBJ2-1 TRBV20-1 NA CSARQDNEQFF TGCAGTGCTCGACAAGACAATGAGCAGTTCTTC
NA TRBJ1-2 TRBV6-1 NA CASRRGALFYGHTF TGTGCCAGCAGAAGGGGGGCCCTCTTCTATGGCCACACCTTC
NA TRBJ2-2 TRBV30 NA CAWNGGDGRITGELFF TGTGCCTGGAATGGGGGAGATGGTAGAATCACCGGGGAGCTGTTTTTT
few TRBJ2-1 TRBV7-6 TRBD2 CASSYSGKGNEQFF TGTGCCAGCAGCTATAGCGGGAAGGGCAATGAGCAGTTCTTC
many TRBJ2-3 TRBV29-1 NA CSVEEPNTDTQYF TGCAGCGTTGAAGAACCGAACACAGATACGCAGTATTTT
NA TRBJ2-7 TRBV7-6 NA CASSPVVSGTATYEQYF TGTGCCAGCAGCCCAGTAGTCTCCGGGACTGCAACCTACGAGCAGTACTTC
NA TRBJ1-5 TRBV3-1 NA CASSVGPAGQPQHF TGTGCCAGCAGCGTCGGGCCCGCGGGTCAGCCCCAGCATTTT
NA TRBJ2-5 TRBV5-1 TRBD2 CATSRGRAGQETQYF TGCGCCACTTCCAGAGGGAGGGCCGGTCAAGAGACCCAGTACTTC